This T cell receptor beta chain was obtained from a study of beta chain features in type 1 diabetes. Every donor had blood drawn once into heparin, around 120 mL on average. Trimming cost V 1 base and J 6 bases, with 6 bases left between them. Germline CDR1 reads SEHNR; CDR2 reads FQNEAQ (reference sequence). The CDR3 spans 12 residues. What was sequenced were expressed TCRB transcripts, since all of the isolated RNA had been reverse transcribed. The repertoire was sequenced with immunoSEQ multiplex PCR; TCRdb's copy has only in-frame clones and lacks some. The profile shows around 340,000 clones, around 20% of them singletons. This clone was seen a few times.

The chain employs TRBV7-9 and TRBJ1-2; no reliable D call. Sequencing used naive CD4+ T cells from blood. The receptor was derived from a woman between 18 and 29 years old in good health. Here the CDR3 DNA reads TGTGCCAGCAGCTTAGACAGTGATGGCTACACCTTC. This sequence encodes CASSLDSDGYTF. Complete variable domain (other parts from reference TRBV7-9 and TRBJ1-2): DTGVSQNPRHKITKRGQNVTFRCDPISEHNRLYWYRQTLGQGPEFLTYFQNEAQLEKSRLLSDRFSAERPKGSFSTLEIQRTEQGDSAMYLCASSLDSDGYTFGSGTRLTVV.